This entry lists 22 T cell receptor beta chains sequenced from one sample in a study of blood T cell repertoires in COVID-19. Generated by immunoSEQ multiplex PCR, the TCRdb table keeps only in-frame clones and is missing some. The sample consists of roughly 480,000 clones, nearly 90% of them appearing once. The sequenced sample was peripheral blood. Receptor source: a man between 18 and 35 years old with COVID-19, enrolled during active disease.

This clone showed up just once. The V call is TRBV11-1, the J call TRBJ2-7; D is undetermined. This CDR3 contains 13 residues. Trimming stripped 3 bases from V and 4 bases from J, with 10 bases between. CDR1 is SGHAT and CDR2 is FQDESV in the germline V gene (reference sequence). CDR3 sequence reads: CASSFQQTYEQYF. Written as DNA, the CDR3 is TGTGCCAGCAGCTTCCAACAAACATACGAGCAGTACTTC.

This chain uses TRBV5-4 with TRBJ2-3; 12 positions agree with TRBD2. The CDR3 covers 16 residues. V shed 4 bases and J 4 bases; nucleotides not matched to a gene: 7. Germline assignment: CDR1 SGHNT and CDR2 YYREEE (reference sequence). Written as DNA, the CDR3 is TGTGCCAGCAGCCCTTCTAGCGGGAGGGCCTCAGATACGCAGTATTTT. Encoded protein: CASSPSSGRASDTQYF. Based on the CDR3 plus reference TRBV5-4 and TRBJ2-3, the full variable domain is ETGVTQSPTHLIKTRGQQVTLRCSSQSGHNTVSWYQQALGQGPQFIFQYYREEENGRGNFPPRFSGLQFPNYSSELNVNALELDDSALYLCASSPSSGRASDTQYFGPGTRLTVL.

This rearrangement joins TRBV5-1 to TRBJ2-3; D is unclear. The CDR3 sequence is 14 residues long. In germline, CDR1 is SGHRS, CDR2 YFSETQ. V shed 2 bases and J shed 6 bases, with 13 bases lying between them. The CDR3 protein is CASSFRSQADTQYF. The DNA of the CDR3 is TGCGCCAGCAGCTTCCGTTCCCAGGCGGATACGCAGTATTTT.

The chain combines TRBV4-1 with TRBJ2-7, with 7 bases aligning to TRBD1. Per germline, CDR1 MGHRA and CDR2 YSYEKL. The CDR3 is made up of 18 amino acids. Trimming cost V 0 bases and J 3 bases; bases outside gene matches: 14. CDR3 bases: TGCGCCAGCAGCCAAGATCCGATCGGGACAGTGATTTACTACGAGCAGTACTTC. It translates to CASSQDPIGTVIYYEQYF.

V usage is TRBV12-2 and J usage is TRBJ2-7; TRBD1, as called in the table, went unchecked against the DNA. TRBV12-2 constitutes a pseudogene. The CDR3 loop spans 15 amino acids. CDR3 sequence: CASRSIGPKDRESDF. The CDR3 DNA follows: TGTGCAAGTCGCTCGATAGGACCAAAGGACAGGGAGTCGGACTTC.

The chain couples TRBV14 to TRBJ1-1; 9 bases map to TRBD1. J gave up 8 bases and V 5 bases, and 6 bases lay outside the gene matches. CDR3 size: 13 residues. Per the germline V gene, CDR1 is SGHDN and CDR2 is FVKESK. CDR3 sequence reads: CASSTTGGVEAFF. In nucleotides, the CDR3 is TGTGCCAGCAGCACCACAGGGGGCGTAGAAGCTTTCTTT. The variable domain in full, completed from reference TRBV14 and TRBJ1-1, reads EAGVTQFPSHSVIEKGQTVTLRCDPISGHDNLYWYRRVMGKEIKFLLHFVKESKQDESGMPNNRFLAERTGGTYSTLKVQPAELEDSGVYFCASSTTGGVEAFFGQGTRLTVV.

This clone appeared a single time. The chain recombines TRBV18 with TRBJ1-1, with D tentatively TRBD1 (6 bases). The germline gives CDR1 KGHSH, CDR2 LQKENI. V lost 8 bases and J lost 1, with 11 bases in between. The CDR3 has 13 residues. This CDR3 is CASAGTQNTEAFF. Written as DNA, the CDR3 is TGTGCCAGCGCCGGGACACAGAACACTGAAGCTTTCTTT.

The chain links TRBV9 to TRBJ2-7; D not certain. This CDR3 has 14 amino acids. Germline V gene sequence: CDR1 SGDLS, CDR2 YYNGEE. The germline V and J ends were trimmed by 4 bases and 0 bases, with 11 bases remaining between them. The CDR3 region has the DNA TGTGCCAGCAGCTCAGGTGAAGTCTCCTACGAGCAGTACTTC. Translated: CASSSGEVSYEQYF.

CDR3 in amino acids: CATSDARRGEQFF. The CDR3 DNA follows: TGTGCCACCAGTGATGCCAGGCGTGGTGAGCAGTTCTTC. The chain couples TRBV24-1 to TRBJ2-1; D is ambiguous. The CDR3 has 13 residues. Germline values: CDR1 KGHDR, CDR2 SFDVKD. The V end lost 3 bases, the J end lost 9 bases, and 11 bases lay between the germline ends.

There are a few counts of this clone. The chain couples TRBV6-4 to TRBJ1-1; D perhaps matches TRBD1 (5 bases). The CDR3 length is 13 residues. The V end lost 6 bases, the J end lost 2 bases, and 10 bases lay between the germline ends. In germline, CDR1 is MRHNA, CDR2 SNTAGT. For the CDR3, the DNA is TGTGCCAGCAGCCCGGGACTAAACACTGAAGCTTTCTTT. This codes for CASSPGLNTEAFF.

The rearrangement links TRBV19 to TRBJ2-7; 8 bases align to TRBD2. The CDR3 covers 13 residues. V shed 5 bases and J 5 bases; nucleotides not matched to a gene: 5. Germline CDR1 reads LNHDA; CDR2 reads SQIVND (reference sequence). The CDR3 sequence is CASSAGLVDEQYF. The CDR3 DNA sequence: TGTGCCAGTAGTGCGGGACTAGTGGACGAGCAGTACTTC.

This chain connects TRBV6-6 to TRBJ2-3, with TRBD1 matching over 7 bases. Germline-derived CDR1 and CDR2 are MNHNY and SVGAGI (reference sequence). This CDR3 spans 13 amino acids. The J segment lost 6 bases and the V segment lost 1 base, leaving 1 base of the junction unmatched. The CDR3 here is CASSYYRGDTQYF. The CDR3 region has the DNA TGTGCCAGCAGTTACTACAGGGGTGATACGCAGTATTTT.

This chain uses TRBV6-5 with TRBJ1-2; D is perhaps TRBD1 (5 bases). The CDR3 covers 15 residues. Germline assignment: CDR1 MNHEY and CDR2 SVGAGI. Trimming removed 2 bases from V and 8 bases from J, with 18 bases in between. The CDR3 sequence: CASSYRRDSDSGYTF. The CDR3 DNA follows: TGTGCCAGCAGTTACCGGCGGGACTCCGACTCCGGCTACACCTTC.

V is TRBV27 and J is TRBJ2-2, with 10 bases aligning to TRBD2. Unmatched junction bases numbered 10, after V lost 4 bases and J lost 2 bases. The germline V gene encodes CDR1 MNHEY and CDR2 SMNVEV (reference sequence). There are 18 residues in the CDR3. The DNA for the CDR3 is TGTGCCAGCAGTTGGCTAGCGGGAGTCTTAGGAAACACCGGGGAGCTGTTTTTT. It encodes CASSWLAGVLGNTGELFF.

The chain recombines TRBV11-3 with TRBJ1-1, with D perhaps TRBD1 (5 bases). Germline V lookup: CDR1 SGHNT, CDR2 YENEEA. Trimming stripped 3 bases from V and 3 bases from J, with 11 bases between. CDR3 length equals 14 residues. The CDR3 here is CASSFTDTDTEAFF. In DNA form, the CDR3 reads TGTGCCAGCAGCTTCACGGACACCGACACTGAAGCTTTCTTT.

This clone has only one observation. The genes are TRBV24-1 and TRBJ1-4; 9 bases line up with TRBD1. This CDR3 contains 15 residues. Germline loops: CDR1 KGHDR, CDR2 SFDVKD. The ends lost 2 bases at V and 8 bases at J; junction bases unmatched: 5. The CDR3 DNA follows: TGTGCCACCAGTGATTCCGGGACAGGGTGGGAAAAACTGTTTTTT. Its translation: CATSDSGTGWEKLFF.

The chain's CDR3 is CASSQDQGTYNEQFF. The CDR3 coding sequence is TGTGCCAGCAGCCAAGACCAGGGTACCTACAATGAGCAGTTCTTC. The chain links TRBV3-1 (or the pseudogene TRBV3-2) to TRBJ2-1; a weak D match, TRBD1 (5 bases). The CDR3 consists of 15 residues. Trimming pared 0 bases from V and 2 bases from J, leaving 8 bases between. Germline CDR1 reads LGHDT; CDR2 reads YNNKEL (reference sequence).

The chain recombines TRBV19 with TRBJ2-1; D might be TRBD2 (7 bases). The length of the CDR3 is 12 residues. Trimming stripped 5 bases from V and 8 bases from J, with 10 bases between. Germline V gives CDR1 LNHDA, CDR2 SQIVND (reference sequence). The CDR3 loop reads CASSEGGDEQFF. CDR3 coding DNA: TGTGCCAGTAGTGAGGGGGGGGATGAGCAGTTCTTC.

The chain couples TRBV9 to TRBJ2-5; perhaps TRBD2 as D (6 bases). The germline V and J ends were trimmed by 0 bases and 5 bases, with 14 bases remaining between them. CDR1 is SGDLS and CDR2 is YYNGEE in the germline V gene. The CDR3 extends over 15 amino acids. CDR3: CASSVALGRGETQYF. CDR3 DNA sequence: TGTGCCAGCAGCGTAGCCCTCGGGAGAGGGGAGACCCAGTACTTC.

This clone was seen only once. The genes are TRBV7-2 and TRBJ1-6, with D tentatively TRBD1 (6 bases). In germline, CDR1 is SGHTA, CDR2 FQGNSA. V lost 0 bases, J lost 7 bases, and 10 bases lay in between. The CDR3 loop spans 15 amino acids. CDR3 loop: CASSLARRGNSPLHF. CDR3 DNA sequence: TGTGCCAGCAGCTTAGCGCGCAGGGGAAATTCACCCCTCCACTTT.

This chain links TRBV7-9 with TRBJ1-1; D is undetermined. Germline values: CDR1 SEHNR, CDR2 FQNEAQ (reference sequence). The CDR3 covers 16 residues. Trimming cost V 1 base and J 1 base, with 13 bases left between them. The CDR3: CASSLGLRQTNTEAFF. The CDR3 nucleotides are TGTGCCAGCAGCTTAGGCCTGAGGCAGACGAACACTGAAGCTTTCTTT.

The chain links TRBV7-9 to TRBJ1-1, with TRBD1 matching over 8 bases. The CDR3 totals 15 residues. The V gene end was trimmed by 7 bases and the J gene end by 8 bases; junction bases not matched to a gene: 15. The V gene's germline CDR1 is SEHNR and CDR2 FQNEAQ (reference sequence). The CDR3 nucleotides are TGTGCCAGCAAGGCGACAGGGGTGAAGACCACGGAAGCTTTCTTT. Its protein is CASKATGVKTTEAFF.